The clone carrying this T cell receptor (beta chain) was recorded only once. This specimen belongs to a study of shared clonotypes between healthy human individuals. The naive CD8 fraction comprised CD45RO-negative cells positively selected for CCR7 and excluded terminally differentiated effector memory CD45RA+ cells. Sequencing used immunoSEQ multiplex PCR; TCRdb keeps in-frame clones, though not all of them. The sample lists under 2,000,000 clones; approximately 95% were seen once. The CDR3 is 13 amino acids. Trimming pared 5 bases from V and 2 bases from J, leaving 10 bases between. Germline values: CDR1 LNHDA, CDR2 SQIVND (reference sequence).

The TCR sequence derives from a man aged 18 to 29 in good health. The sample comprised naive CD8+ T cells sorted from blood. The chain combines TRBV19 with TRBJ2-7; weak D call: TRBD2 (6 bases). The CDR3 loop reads CASSVAEAYEQYF. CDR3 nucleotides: TGTGCCAGTAGTGTAGCGGAAGCCTACGAGCAGTACTTC.